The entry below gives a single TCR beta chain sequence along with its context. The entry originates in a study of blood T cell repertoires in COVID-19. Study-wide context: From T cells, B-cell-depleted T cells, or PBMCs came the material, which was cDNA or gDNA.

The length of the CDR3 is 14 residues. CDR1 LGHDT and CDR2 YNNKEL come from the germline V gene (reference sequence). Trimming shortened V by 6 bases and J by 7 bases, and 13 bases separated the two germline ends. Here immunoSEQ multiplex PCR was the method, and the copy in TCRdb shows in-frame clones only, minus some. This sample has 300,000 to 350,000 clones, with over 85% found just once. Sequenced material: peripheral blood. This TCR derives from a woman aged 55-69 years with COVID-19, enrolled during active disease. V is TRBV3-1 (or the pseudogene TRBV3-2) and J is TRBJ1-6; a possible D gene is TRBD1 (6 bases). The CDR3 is CASSHLQGNSPLHF. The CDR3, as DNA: TGTGCCAGCAGTCATTTACAGGGAAATTCACCCCTCCACTTT.